The source of this T cell receptor beta chain is a study of blood T cells in healthy people across ages. This clonotype was seen only a few times. A sample-barcoded 5' primer and a J-beta primer mix were used in a second PCR of roughly 7 to 11 cycles. TCRdb redid the calling of the 5' RACE reads with MiXCR, one entry per CDR3 protein. The table includes about 1.1 million distinct CDR3 sequences, around two fifths detected once. CDR3 length: 17 amino acids. Germline V gene data show CDR1 as SGDLS and CDR2 as YYNGEE. Trimming cost V 0 bases and J 2 bases; bases outside gene matches: 8. This sequence originates from a man between 18 and 29 years old in good health. V gene TRBV9 combines with J gene TRBJ1-1, with TRBD1 matching 9 bases. The sample comprised blood. CDR3 nucleotides: TGTGCCAGCAGCGTAGGGCGCTGGGGACAGGGAAACACTGAAGCTTTCTTT. Its translation is CASSVGRWGQGNTEAFF.